Sequencing of this T cell receptor (beta chain) was carried out in a study of blood T cell repertoires in COVID-19. In the study's own analysis: Estimated nucleated cell counts came from reference gene primer amplification. Using immunoSEQ multiplex PCR, the repertoire was profiled, and TCRdb retains in-frame clones only, with some absent. The DNA gave D and trimming, while V, J and clone size come from that table. The repertoire includes under 250,000 clones, over 70% of them detected once, and under 3.5% sits in the top ten. The V end lost 5 bases, the J end lost 0 bases, and 10 bases lay between the germline ends. This CDR3 is built from 15 residues. The germline CDR1 and CDR2 sequences are KGHDR and SFDVKD. This clone was observed a handful of times.

Sequencing used peripheral blood. This receptor was obtained from a man aged 45-65 years with active or convalescent COVID-19. The V call is TRBV24-1, the J call TRBJ1-5; D gene unclear. Here the CDR3 DNA reads TGTGCCACCAGTGTCCTCGGGTATAGCAATCAGCCCCAGCATTTT. It translates to CATSVLGYSNQPQHF.